Following are 14 T cell receptor beta chains from one sample sequenced in a study of shared clonotypes between healthy human individuals. Produced via immunoSEQ multiplex PCR; TCRdb's table is partial and in-frame only. The repertoire holds some 900,000 clones, around three quarters seen once, with approximately 1.5% in the top ten. The material sequenced was memory CD4+ T cells sorted from blood. Subset defined: CD45RA-negative fraction. The receptors stem from a man aged 18 to 35 in good health.

V usage is TRBV4-3 and J usage is TRBJ2-3; D is tentatively TRBD1 or TRBD2 (7 bases each). Germline V CDR1 and CDR2: LGHNA, YSLEER. The CDR3 is made up of 15 amino acids. The V and J ends lost 0 bases and 5 bases respectively, with 12 bases between them. The CDR3: CASSQDTRGGDTQYF. DNA for the CDR3: TGCGCCAGCAGCCAAGATACCAGGGGGGGAGATACGCAGTATTTT.

This chain connects TRBV2 to TRBJ1-1, with 7 bases that match TRBD1. V was clipped by 6 bases and J by 4 bases; unmatched bases: 11. Germline CDR1 reads SNHLY; CDR2 reads FYNNEI. CDR3 length equals 15 residues. DNA for the CDR3: TGTGCCAGCAGCTTGAAGGGTACAGGGGCCACTGAAGCTTTCTTT. Translation gives CASSLKGTGATEAFF.

The CDR3 DNA reads as TGCGCCAGCAGCTACTCCGGAACACCGTACTACGAGCAGTACTTC. Protein product: CASSYSGTPYYEQYF. J is TRBJ2-7 and V is TRBV5-1, with D hard to call. The germline V gene encodes CDR1 SGHRS and CDR2 YFSETQ. CDR3 length equals 15 residues. The V and J ends lost 3 bases and 3 bases respectively, with 16 bases between them.

In DNA form, the CDR3 reads TGTGCCAGCAGTGACGGGACTAGTTGGGTAACCGGGGAGCTGTTTTTT. Its protein is CASSDGTSWVTGELFF. The chain combines TRBV2 with TRBJ2-2; 8 positions match TRBD2. CDR3 length: 16 amino acids. Looked up from germline, CDR1 is SNHLY and CDR2 is FYNNEI. Unmatched junction bases numbered 8, after V lost 3 bases and J lost 5 bases.

This sequence joins TRBV4-1 and TRBJ2-2, with no clear D. Trimming left V 3 bases short and J 10 bases short, with 15 bases between. The CDR3 loop spans 14 amino acids. Germline lookup yields CDR1 MGHRA and CDR2 YSYEKL. Here the CDR3 DNA reads TGCGCCAGCAGCCAGACATACGCGGCGGAGGAGCTGTTTTTT. Translating gives CASSQTYAAEELFF.

This clone was observed a handful of times. This sequence joins TRBV5-4 and TRBJ1-2; no definite D call. Per the germline V gene, CDR1 is SGHNT and CDR2 is YYREEE (reference sequence). The CDR3 is 13 residues long. Trimming left V 1 base short and J 7 bases short, with 11 bases between. The CDR3: CASSLYQTSGYTF. As DNA, the CDR3 is TGTGCCAGCAGCTTGTACCAGACGAGTGGCTACACCTTC. Filled out from reference TRBV5-4 and TRBJ1-2, the complete variable domain reads ETGVTQSPTHLIKTRGQQVTLRCSSQSGHNTVSWYQQALGQGPQFIFQYYREEENGRGNFPPRFSGLQFPNYSSELNVNALELDDSALYLCASSLYQTSGYTFGSGTRLTVV.

The rearrangement links TRBV4-2 to TRBJ2-7; 7 nucleotides agree with TRBD2. Germline V gives CDR1 LGHNA, CDR2 YNFKEQ. J was trimmed by 0 bases and V by 4 bases; bases with no gene match: 9. CDR3 length equals 16 residues. The chain's CDR3 is CASSRTGGGYSYEQYF. CDR3 bases: TGTGCCAGCAGCCGTACAGGCGGGGGATACTCCTACGAGCAGTACTTC.

V usage is TRBV21-1 and J usage is TRBJ1-5. TRBV21-1 is marked as a pseudogene. The CDR3 sequence is 15 residues long. The CDR3: CASSTVGGVDQPQHF. In nucleotides, the CDR3 is TGTGCCAGCAGCACGGTCGGAGGGGTGGATCAGCCCCAGCATTTT.

The chain uses TRBV18 and TRBJ2-3; D unclear. Per germline, CDR1 KGHSH and CDR2 LQKENI. Trimming removed 8 bases from V and 0 bases from J, with 12 bases in between. The CDR3 runs to 14 residues. The CDR3 nucleotides are TGTGCCAGCCAGTCTTCTATTAGCACAGATACGCAGTATTTT. The encoded protein is CASQSSISTDTQYF.

This clone was seen only a few times. The sample contains more than one DNA sequence encoding this CDR3. V is TRBV19 and J is TRBJ1-1; no clear D. V lost 1 base and J lost 1, with 7 bases in between. The CDR3 consists of 14 residues. Germline V gene sequence: CDR1 LNHDA, CDR2 SQIVND (reference sequence). CDR3 coding DNA: TGTGCCAGTAGTATAGCTCGAGGGAACACTGAAGCTTTCTTT. Its protein product is CASSIARGNTEAFF.

The chain employs TRBV9 and TRBJ2-1, with TRBD2 as a possible D gene (6 bases). The germline gives CDR1 SGDLS, CDR2 YYNGEE. The V end was cut by 0 bases, the J end by 2 bases, with 9 bases between. CDR3 size: 15 residues. For the CDR3, the DNA is TGTGCCAGCAGCGTAGGCGGGACCACCTACAATGAGCAGTTCTTC. This translates into CASSVGGTTYNEQFF.

This chain uses TRBV10-1 with TRBJ2-5, with a tentative D call TRBD1 (6 bases). CDR3 size: 17 residues. Germline V gene data show CDR1 as WNHNN and CDR2 as SYGVQD (reference sequence). V shed 6 bases and J shed 5 bases, with 25 bases lying between them. The CDR3 is CASRPPGQFPSRETQYF. CDR3 nucleotides: TGCGCCAGCAGGCCACCGGGACAATTCCCTTCGAGGGAGACCCAGTACTTC.

The chain couples TRBV6-6 to TRBJ2-7; D may correspond to TRBD1 or TRBD2 (5 bases each). CDR3 length equals 15 residues. Per the germline V gene, CDR1 is MNHNY and CDR2 is SVGAGI (reference sequence). V was pared by 6 bases and J by 2 bases, with 17 bases between. The CDR3 coding sequence is TGTGCCAGCAGCGAGGGGCAGATAGGTCCCTACGAGCAGTACTTC. Translating it yields CASSEGQIGPYEQYF.

The J gene is TRBJ2-7, the V gene TRBV7-2, with no clear D. Germline V lookup: CDR1 SGHTA, CDR2 FQGNSA. The CDR3 totals 12 residues. Trimming took off 5 bases at V and 7 bases at J, with 12 bases between the two ends. CDR3 nucleotides: TGTGCCAGCAGCCAGAGAGGACGGGAGCAGTACTTC. Protein sequence: CASSQRGREQYF.